This entry concerns a single TCR beta chain. The data were taken from a study of long-term antiretroviral therapy in people with HIV. Version v3.0 of the immunoSEQ assay was performed at survey level. Clones were sequenced by immunoSEQ multiplex PCR, and TCRdb holds only the in-frame ones, with some missing. The table lists around 28,000 clones, 85% of them singletons. This CDR3 comprises 11 residues. Germline loops: CDR1 DFQATT, CDR2 SNEGSKA (reference sequence). Trimming took off 6 bases at V and 4 bases at J, with 10 bases between the two ends. The origin of this receptor is a man aged 35-49 years with HIV. Specimen: unsorted PBMCs, collected 2.3 years after starting antiretroviral therapy. V gene TRBV20-1 combines with J gene TRBJ2-7; a possible D gene is TRBD2 (5 bases). Written as DNA, the CDR3 is TGCAGTGCCAGACGCGGGTACGAGCAGTACTTC. Its protein is CSARRGYEQYF.